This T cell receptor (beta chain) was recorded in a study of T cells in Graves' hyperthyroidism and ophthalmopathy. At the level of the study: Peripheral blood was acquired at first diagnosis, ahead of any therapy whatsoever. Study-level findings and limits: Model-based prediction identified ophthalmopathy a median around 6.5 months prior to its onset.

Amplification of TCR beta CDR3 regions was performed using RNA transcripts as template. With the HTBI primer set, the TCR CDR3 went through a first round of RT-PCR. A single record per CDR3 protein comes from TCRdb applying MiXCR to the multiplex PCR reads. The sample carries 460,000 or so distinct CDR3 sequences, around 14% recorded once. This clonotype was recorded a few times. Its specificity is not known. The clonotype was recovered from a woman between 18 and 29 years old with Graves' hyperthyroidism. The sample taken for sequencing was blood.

The CDR3 bases are TGTGCCAGCAGCCGGAGCGAATCCTACGAGCAGTACGTC. Protein sequence: CASSRSESYEQYV. V gene TRBV7-2 combines with J gene TRBJ2-7; no clear D gene. Germline CDR1 is SGHTA and CDR2 is FQGNSA. Trimming cost V 5 bases and J 1 base, with 9 bases left between them. The CDR3 is 13 amino acids.